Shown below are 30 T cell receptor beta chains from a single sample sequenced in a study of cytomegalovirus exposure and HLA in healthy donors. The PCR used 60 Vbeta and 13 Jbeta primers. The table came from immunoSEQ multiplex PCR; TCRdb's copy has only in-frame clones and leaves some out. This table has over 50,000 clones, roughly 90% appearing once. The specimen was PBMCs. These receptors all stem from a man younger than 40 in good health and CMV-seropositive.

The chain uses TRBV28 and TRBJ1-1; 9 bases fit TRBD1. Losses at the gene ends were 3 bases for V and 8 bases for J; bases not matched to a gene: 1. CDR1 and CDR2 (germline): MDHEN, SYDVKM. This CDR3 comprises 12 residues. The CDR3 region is CASSFGTGEAFF. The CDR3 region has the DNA TGTGCCAGCAGTTTTGGGACAGGGGAAGCTTTCTTT.

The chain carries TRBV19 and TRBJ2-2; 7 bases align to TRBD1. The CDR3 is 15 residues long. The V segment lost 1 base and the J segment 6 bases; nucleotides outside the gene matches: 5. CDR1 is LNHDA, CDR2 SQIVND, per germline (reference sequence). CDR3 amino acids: CASSIGQGRAGELFF. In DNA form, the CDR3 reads TGTGCCAGTAGTATAGGACAGGGTAGAGCCGGGGAGCTGTTTTTT.

The chain's CDR3 is CASTQWTGRDYGYTF. The CDR3 DNA follows: TGTGCCAGTACTCAATGGACAGGGCGGGACTATGGCTACACCTTC. The gene calls are TRBV19 and TRBJ1-2; the match to TRBD1 covers 8 bases. The germline V gene has CDR1 LNHDA and CDR2 SQIVND (reference sequence). The CDR3 consists of 15 residues. V lost 7 bases, J lost 3 bases, and 10 bases stayed unmatched.

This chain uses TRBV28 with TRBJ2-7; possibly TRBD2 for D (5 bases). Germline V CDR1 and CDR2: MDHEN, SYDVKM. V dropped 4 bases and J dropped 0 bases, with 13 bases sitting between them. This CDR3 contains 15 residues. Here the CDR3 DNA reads TGTGCCAGCAGTTCCCAGCGGAGCCCCTCCTACGAGCAGTACTTC. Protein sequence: CASSSQRSPSYEQYF.

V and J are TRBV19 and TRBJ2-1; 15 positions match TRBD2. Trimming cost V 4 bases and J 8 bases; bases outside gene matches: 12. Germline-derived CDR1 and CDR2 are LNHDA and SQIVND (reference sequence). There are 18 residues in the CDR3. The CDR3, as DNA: TGTGCCAGTAGTAGAACCGGGACTAGCGGGAGGAGGAAAGATGAGCAGTTCTTC. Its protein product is CASSRTGTSGRRKDEQFF.

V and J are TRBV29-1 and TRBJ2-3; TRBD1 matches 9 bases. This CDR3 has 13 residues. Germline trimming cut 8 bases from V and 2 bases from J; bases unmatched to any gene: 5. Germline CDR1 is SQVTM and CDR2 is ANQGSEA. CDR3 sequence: CSSTGGYTDTQYF. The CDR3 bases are TGCAGCTCGACAGGGGGATACACAGATACGCAGTATTTT.

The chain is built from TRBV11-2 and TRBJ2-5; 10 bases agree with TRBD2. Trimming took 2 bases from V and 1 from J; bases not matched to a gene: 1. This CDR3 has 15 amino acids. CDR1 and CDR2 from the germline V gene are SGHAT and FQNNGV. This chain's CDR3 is CASSLSSGSQETQYF. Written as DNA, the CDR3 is TGTGCCAGCAGCTTATCTAGCGGGAGCCAAGAGACCCAGTACTTC.

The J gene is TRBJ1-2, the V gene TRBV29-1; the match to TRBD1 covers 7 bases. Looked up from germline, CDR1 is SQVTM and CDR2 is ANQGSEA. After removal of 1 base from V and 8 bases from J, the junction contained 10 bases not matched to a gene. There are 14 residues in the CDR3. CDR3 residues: CSVEGGQGEKGYTF. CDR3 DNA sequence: TGCAGCGTTGAAGGGGGGCAGGGGGAAAAGGGCTACACCTTC. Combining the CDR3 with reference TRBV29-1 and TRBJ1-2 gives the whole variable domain SAVISQKPSRDICQRGTSLTIQCQVDSQVTMMFWYRQQPGQSLTLIATANQGSEATYESGFVIDKFPISRPNLTFSTLTVSNMSPEDSSIYLCSVEGGQGEKGYTFGSGTRLTVV.

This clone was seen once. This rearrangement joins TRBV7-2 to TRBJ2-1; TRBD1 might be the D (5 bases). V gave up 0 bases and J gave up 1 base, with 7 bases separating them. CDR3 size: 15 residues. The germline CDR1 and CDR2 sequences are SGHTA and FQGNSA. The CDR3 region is CASSLAQGSYNEQFF. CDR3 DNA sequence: TGTGCCAGCAGCTTAGCGCAGGGATCCTACAATGAGCAGTTCTTC.

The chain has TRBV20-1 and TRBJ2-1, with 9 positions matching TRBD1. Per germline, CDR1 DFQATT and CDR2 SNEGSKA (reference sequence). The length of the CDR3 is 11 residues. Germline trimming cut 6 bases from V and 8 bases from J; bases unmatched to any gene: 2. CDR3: CSAWTGDEQFF. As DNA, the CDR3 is TGCAGTGCATGGACAGGGGATGAGCAGTTCTTC.

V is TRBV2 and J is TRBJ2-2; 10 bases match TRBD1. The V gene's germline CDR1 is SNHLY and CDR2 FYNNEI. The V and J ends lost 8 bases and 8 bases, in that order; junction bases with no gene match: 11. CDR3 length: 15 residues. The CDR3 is CASRQRQGASGELFF. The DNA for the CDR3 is TGTGCCAGCCGTCAGAGACAGGGGGCGTCAGGGGAGCTGTTTTTT.

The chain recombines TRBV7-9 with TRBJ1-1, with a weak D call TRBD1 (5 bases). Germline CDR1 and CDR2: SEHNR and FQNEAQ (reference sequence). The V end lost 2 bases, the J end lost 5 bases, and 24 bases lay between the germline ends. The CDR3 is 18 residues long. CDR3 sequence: CASSLPRGRTPRGTEAFF. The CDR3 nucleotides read TGTGCCAGCAGCTTACCCCGAGGGAGGACACCACGGGGGACTGAAGCTTTCTTT.

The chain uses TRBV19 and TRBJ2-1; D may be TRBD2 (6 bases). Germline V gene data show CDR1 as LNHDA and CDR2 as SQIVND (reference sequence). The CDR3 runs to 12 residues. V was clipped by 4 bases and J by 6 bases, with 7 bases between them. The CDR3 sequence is CASSNGGNEQFF. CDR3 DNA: TGTGCCAGTAGTAACGGGGGCAATGAGCAGTTCTTC.

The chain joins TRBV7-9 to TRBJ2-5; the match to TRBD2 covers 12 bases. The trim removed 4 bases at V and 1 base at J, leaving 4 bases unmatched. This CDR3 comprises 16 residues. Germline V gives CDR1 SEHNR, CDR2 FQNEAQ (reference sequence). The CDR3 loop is CASSSGLAGSQETQYF. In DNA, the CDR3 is TGTGCCAGCAGCTCCGGACTAGCGGGGAGCCAAGAGACCCAGTACTTC.

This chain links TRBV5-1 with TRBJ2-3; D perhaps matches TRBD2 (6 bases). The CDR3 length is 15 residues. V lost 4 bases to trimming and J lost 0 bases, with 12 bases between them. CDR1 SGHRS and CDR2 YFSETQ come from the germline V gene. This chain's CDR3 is CASSPDSGSTDTQYF. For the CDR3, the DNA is TGCGCCAGCAGCCCCGACAGCGGGAGCACAGATACGCAGTATTTT.

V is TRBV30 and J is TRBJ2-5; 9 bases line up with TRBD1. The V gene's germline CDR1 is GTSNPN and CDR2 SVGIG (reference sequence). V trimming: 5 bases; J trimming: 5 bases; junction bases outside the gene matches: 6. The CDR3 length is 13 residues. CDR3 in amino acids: CAWSTGGRETQYF. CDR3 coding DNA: TGTGCCTGGTCGACAGGGGGACGGGAGACCCAGTACTTC.

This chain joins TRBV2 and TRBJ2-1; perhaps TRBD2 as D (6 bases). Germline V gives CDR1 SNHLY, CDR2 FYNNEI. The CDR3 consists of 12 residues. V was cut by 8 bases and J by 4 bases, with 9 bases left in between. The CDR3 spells CASLAAYNEQFF. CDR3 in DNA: TGTGCCAGCTTAGCGGCATACAATGAGCAGTTCTTC. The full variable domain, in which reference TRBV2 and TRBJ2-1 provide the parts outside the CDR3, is EPEVTQTPSHQVTQMGQEVILRCVPISNHLYFYWYRQILGQKVEFLVSFYNNEISEKSEIFDDQFSVERPDGSNFTLKIRSTKLEDSAMYFCASLAAYNEQFFGPGTRLTVL.

CDR3 DNA sequence: TGTGCCAGCAGCTTCGTAGCGGGAGACTCCTACAATGAGCAGTTCTTC. Amino acid sequence: CASSFVAGDSYNEQFF. The rearrangement links TRBV11-2 to TRBJ2-1; 9 nucleotides line up with TRBD2. CDR1 and CDR2 (germline): SGHAT, FQNNGV. V lost 3 bases and J lost 0; bases outside the gene matches: 3. This CDR3 spans 16 amino acids.

Here the CDR3 reads CASNTDWNQETQYF. CDR3 DNA: TGTGCCAGCAACACGGACTGGAACCAAGAGACCCAGTACTTC. V and J are TRBV6-5 and TRBJ2-5; D perhaps matches TRBD2 (5 bases). CDR1 and CDR2 from the germline V gene are MNHEY and SVGAGI. The V gene lost 7 bases and the J gene lost 0 bases, with 12 bases spanning the gap. CDR3 length: 14 amino acids.

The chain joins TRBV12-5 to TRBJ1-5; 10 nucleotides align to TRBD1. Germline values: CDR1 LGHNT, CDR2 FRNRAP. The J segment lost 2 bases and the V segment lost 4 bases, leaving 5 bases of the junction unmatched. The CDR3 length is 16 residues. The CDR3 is CASGSLTGGGNQPQHF. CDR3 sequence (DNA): TGTGCTAGTGGTTCCTTGACAGGGGGCGGCAATCAGCCCCAGCATTTT.

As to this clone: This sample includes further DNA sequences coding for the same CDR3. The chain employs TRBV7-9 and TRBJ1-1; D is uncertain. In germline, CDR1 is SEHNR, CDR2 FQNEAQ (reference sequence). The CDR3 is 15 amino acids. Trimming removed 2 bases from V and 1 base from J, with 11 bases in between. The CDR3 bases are TGTGCCAGCAGCTTATACAGCAATGGGAACACTGAAGCTTTCTTT. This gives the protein CASSLYSNGNTEAFF. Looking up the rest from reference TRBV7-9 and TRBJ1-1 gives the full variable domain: DTGVSQNPRHKITKRGQNVTFRCDPISEHNRLYWYRQTLGQGPEFLTYFQNEAQLEKSRLLSDRFSAERPKGSFSTLEIQRTEQGDSAMYLCASSLYSNGNTEAFFGQGTRLTVV.

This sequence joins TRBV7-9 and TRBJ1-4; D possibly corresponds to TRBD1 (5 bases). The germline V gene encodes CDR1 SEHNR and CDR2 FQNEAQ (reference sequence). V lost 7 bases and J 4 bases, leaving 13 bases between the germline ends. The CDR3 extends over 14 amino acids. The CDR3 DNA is TGTGCCAGCACCCGCTCGGGGGGTAATGAAAAACTGTTTTTT. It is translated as CASTRSGGNEKLFF.

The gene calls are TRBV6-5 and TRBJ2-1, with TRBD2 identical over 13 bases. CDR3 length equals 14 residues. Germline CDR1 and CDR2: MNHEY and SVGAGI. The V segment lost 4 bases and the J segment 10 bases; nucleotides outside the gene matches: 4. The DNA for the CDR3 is TGTGCCAGCAGTTGGACTAGCGGGAGAGGAGAGCAGTTCTTC. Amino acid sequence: CASSWTSGRGEQFF.

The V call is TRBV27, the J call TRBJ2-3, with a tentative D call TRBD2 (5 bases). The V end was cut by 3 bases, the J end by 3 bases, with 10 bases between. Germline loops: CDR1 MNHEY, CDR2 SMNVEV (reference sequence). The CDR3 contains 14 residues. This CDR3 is CASSFREGTDTQYF. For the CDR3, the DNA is TGTGCCAGCAGTTTTAGAGAGGGAACAGATACGCAGTATTTT.

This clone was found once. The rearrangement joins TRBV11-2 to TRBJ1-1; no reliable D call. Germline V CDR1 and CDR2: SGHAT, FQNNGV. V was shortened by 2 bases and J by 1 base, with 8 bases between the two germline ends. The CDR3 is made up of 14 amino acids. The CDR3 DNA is TGTGCCAGCAGCTTACCACGACAGAACACTGAAGCTTTCTTT. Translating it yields CASSLPRQNTEAFF.

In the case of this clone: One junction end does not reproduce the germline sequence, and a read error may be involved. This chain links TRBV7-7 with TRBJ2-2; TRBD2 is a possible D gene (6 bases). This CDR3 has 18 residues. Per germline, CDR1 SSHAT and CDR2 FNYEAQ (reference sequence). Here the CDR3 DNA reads TGTGCTAGCAGCTTTGGCCTCTCTAGCGTCGCGAACACCGGGGAGCTGTTTTTT. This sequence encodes CASSFGLSSVANTGELFF.

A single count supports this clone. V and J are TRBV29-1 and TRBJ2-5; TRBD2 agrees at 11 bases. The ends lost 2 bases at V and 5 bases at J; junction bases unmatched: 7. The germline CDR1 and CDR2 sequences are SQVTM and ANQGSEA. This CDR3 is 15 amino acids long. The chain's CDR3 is CSVEPSGRIPETQYF. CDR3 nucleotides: TGCAGCGTTGAACCTAGCGGGAGGATTCCGGAGACCCAGTACTTC.

In DNA form, the CDR3 reads TGTGCCAGCAGCTTAACACACACTAGCGGAGGCACAGATACGCAGTATTTT. Residues: CASSLTHTSGGTDTQYF. The V and J genes are TRBV7-8 and TRBJ2-3; the match to TRBD2 covers 8 bases. This CDR3 is 17 amino acids long. V dropped 2 bases and J dropped 1; count of bases not matched to a gene: 8. Germline V gene sequence: CDR1 SGHVS, CDR2 FQNEAQ. Using reference TRBV7-8 and TRBJ2-3 for the parts outside the CDR3, the full variable domain is GAGVSQSPRYKVAKRGQDVALRCDPISGHVSLFWYQQALGQGPEFLTYFQNEAQLDKSGLPSDRFFAERPEGSVSTLKIQRTQQEDSAVYLCASSLTHTSGGTDTQYFGPGTRLTVL.

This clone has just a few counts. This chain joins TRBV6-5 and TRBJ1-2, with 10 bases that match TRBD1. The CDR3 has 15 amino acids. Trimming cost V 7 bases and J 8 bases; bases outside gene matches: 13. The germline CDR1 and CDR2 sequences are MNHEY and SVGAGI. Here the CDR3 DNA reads TGTGCCAGCACCTCCGCCGGGACAGGGGCGGGGGGCTACACCTTC. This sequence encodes CASTSAGTGAGGYTF.

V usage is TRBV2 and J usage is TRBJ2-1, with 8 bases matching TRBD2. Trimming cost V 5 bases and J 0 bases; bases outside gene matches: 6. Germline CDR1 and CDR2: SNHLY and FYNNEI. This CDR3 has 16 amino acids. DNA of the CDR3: TGTGCCAGCAGTCCCCGGGGGGGGAGCTCCTACAATGAGCAGTTCTTC. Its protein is CASSPRGGSSYNEQFF.